This T cell receptor (beta chain) originates from a study of T cell responses to AZD1222 COVID-19 vaccine (dated by TCRdb to about 2021). Turning to the overall study: TCR sequencing covered about 230 trial participants: 207 given two doses of AZD1222 and 26 given two doses of MenACWY control vaccine. Enrollment into the trials was organized by age into subgroups of 18-55, 56-69 and 70-plus years, and those subgroups contained about 160, 30 and 59 TCR-sequenced participants, respectively. Results and caveats for the whole study, not just this receptor: Epitopes outside the regions mutated in the B.1.351 and B.1.1.7 variants were reportedly recognized by nearly half of the unique spike-specific TCRs. Conclusions about previously exposed vaccinees were limited because only a handful of AZD1222 recipients were SARS-CoV-2 seropositive at baseline. In the small 56-69-year group, the increase in depth fell short of significance, most likely because of low power. Most participants were white British and females outnumbered males, and the authors suggested that clonal diversity may have been underestimated. The whole spike protein was spanned by vaccine-associated CD4 TCRs, and dominant responses were seen in regions 160-218 and 743-854. Because no day 14 peak-response samples were available, repertoires were characterized only after the peak T cell response. After two AZD1222 doses, spike-specific TCR breadth and depth were significantly higher than at day 0 and than in MenACWY recipients.

A note on this clone: Its binding antigen is unknown. Base qualities are not provided; no much larger clone lies one nucleotide away.

Sequences MNHEY (CDR1) and SMNVEV (CDR2) are obtained from the germline V gene (reference sequence). V gives up 4 bases and J gives up 1 base, and the segment between their germline ends measures 7 bases. The CDR3 sequence holds 13 residues, the cysteine and phenylalanine included. Solely the CDR3 DNA is kept, with 39 bases framed from the first base. The CDR3 regions of human TCRbeta chains were analyzed by immunosequencing. On the authors' methods: TCRs in the repertoires were compared against a reference library of SARS-CoV-2-specific TCRs that had been generated with the MIRA antigen-specificity platform. Breadth was defined as the fraction of unique TCRs that were SARS-CoV-2-associated. Depth was defined as the fraction of total T cells that were SARS-CoV-2-associated. Each spike-specific TCR was assigned to its reactive spike region and to a CD4 or CD8 class using the MIRA data. Log10-transformed breadth and depth values were compared by one-way ANOVA with Sidak's multiple comparisons tests. TCRdb obtained this table from immuneACCESS and retained in-frame rearrangements with V and J assigned. These tables miss some clones; where compared with another copy, unresolved V genes account for less than half of the shortfall, and the remainder is unexplained. The DNA was the basis for D and trimming; V, J and clone size are from that table. In all, the sample holds 200,000 to 250,000 clones, and around 94% of those were seen once. In total, the top ten clones hold approximately 1.7% of the sample.

In the paper's terms, the time point label means: about 28 days (+/-7) after the second vaccine dose. According to the study, the label for this sample's treatment or condition signals: meningococcal conjugate vaccine given as trial control. Vaccinee samples were obtained from the UK trials COV001 and COV002, which included a single-blind randomized controlled phase 2/3 trial of AZD1222 (ChAdOx1 nCoV-19) in healthy adults. For TCRbeta chain sequencing, PBMC samples from trial participants were taken at day 0 and at day 28 after the second dose. The receptor was derived from an adult who received the MenACWY meningococcal vaccine as a control. This receptor chain uses TRBV27 and TRBJ1-1, with the D gene call left open. The sample consisted of peripheral blood, taken 28 days after the second dose of the MenACWY control vaccine. The sequence in DNA is TGTGCCAGCAGTTGGGCCGAGAACACTGAAGCTTTCTTT. Translated, it gives CASSWAENTEAFF.